Here is one TCR beta chain with its context. The authors' processing: Nucleated cell counts were estimated from reference gene primer amplification. This table comes from immunoSEQ multiplex PCR, and its TCRdb copy is limited to in-frame clones, with some not included. That table furnishes V, J and clone size, whereas the DNA furnished D and trimming. The sample holds 100,000 to 150,000 clones; 84% are singletons and the top ten take 12%. This record comes from a study of blood T cell repertoires in COVID-19. Study context: The samples span acute and convalescent COVID-19 from the United States, Italy and Spain. Sample material is recorded as cDNA or gDNA derived from T cells, B-cell-depleted T cells, or PBMCs.

Trimming took off 1 base at V and 2 bases at J, with 9 bases between the two ends. The CDR3 is 15 amino acids. Germline V CDR1 and CDR2: SGHRS, YFSETQ. This clonotype was sampled from a woman between 55 and 75 years old with acute or convalescent COVID-19. This sequence joins TRBV5-1 and TRBJ1-4, with a weak D call TRBD1 (5 bases). The sequenced material came from peripheral blood. CDR3 amino acids: CASSLSSGTNEKLFF. The CDR3, as DNA: TGCGCCAGCAGCTTGTCGTCAGGGACTAATGAAAAACTGTTTTTT. The complete variable domain, with remaining parts taken from reference TRBV5-1 and TRBJ1-4, reads KAGVTQTPRYLIKTRGQQVTLSCSPISGHRSVSWYQQTPGQGLQFLFEYFSETQRNKGNFPGRFSGRQFSNSRSEMNVSTLELGDSALYLCASSLSSGTNEKLFFGSGTQLSVL.